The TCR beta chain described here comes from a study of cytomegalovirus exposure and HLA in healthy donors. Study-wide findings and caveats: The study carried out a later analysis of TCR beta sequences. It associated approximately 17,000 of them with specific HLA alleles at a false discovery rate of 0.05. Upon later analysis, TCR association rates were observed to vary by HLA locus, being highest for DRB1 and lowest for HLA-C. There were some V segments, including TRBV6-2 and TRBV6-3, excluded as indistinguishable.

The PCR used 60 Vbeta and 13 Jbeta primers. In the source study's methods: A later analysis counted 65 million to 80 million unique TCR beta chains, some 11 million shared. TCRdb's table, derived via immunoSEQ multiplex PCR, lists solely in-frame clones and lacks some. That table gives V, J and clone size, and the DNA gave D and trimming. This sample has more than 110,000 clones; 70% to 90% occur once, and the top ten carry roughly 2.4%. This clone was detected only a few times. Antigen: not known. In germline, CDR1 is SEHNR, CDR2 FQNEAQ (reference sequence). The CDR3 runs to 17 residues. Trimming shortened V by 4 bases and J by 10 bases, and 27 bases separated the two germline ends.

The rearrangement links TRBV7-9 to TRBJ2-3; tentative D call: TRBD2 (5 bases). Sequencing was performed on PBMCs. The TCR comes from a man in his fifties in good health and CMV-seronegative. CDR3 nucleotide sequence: TGTGCCAGCAGCTCGGGTTATGCGAGCGGAGGCCCCACCCCGCAGTATTTT. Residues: CASSSGYASGGPTPQYF.